These 26 T cell receptor beta chains originate from one sample sequenced in a study of CD8+CD57+ T cells in acquired aplastic anemia. CDR3 and TCR beta VDJ profiling relied on genomic DNA as the template. From the reads, TCRdb called clonotypes with MiXCR, one entry per CDR3 protein. Among about 210,000 distinct CDR3 sequences, 34% were seen once, and the ten largest hold 0.9% to 1.2%. The material sequenced was sorted CD4+, CD8+, or CD8+CD57+ T cells (not recorded which) from PBMCs. The origin of the receptors is a human donor in good health, serving as a control.

V and J are TRBV2 and TRBJ1-6; D might be TRBD1 (5 bases). Looked up from germline, CDR1 is SNHLY and CDR2 is FYNNEI. This CDR3 contains 14 residues. V lost 5 bases, J lost 7 bases, and 12 bases lay in between. CDR3 protein: CASSYLGPNSPLHF. The CDR3 DNA reads TGTGCCAGCAGTTACTTGGGACCAAATTCACCCCTCCACTTT.

This clonotype came up a few times. The gene calls are TRBV3-1 and TRBJ2-7; unclear D gene. This CDR3 spans 17 amino acids. Germline V lookup: CDR1 LGHDT, CDR2 YNNKEL (reference sequence). Trimming removed 0 bases at V and 3 bases at J, with 18 bases between. The CDR3, as DNA: TGTGCCAGCAGCCAAGATTTTTCCAGTATCAGTCGCTACGAGCAGTACTTC. Its protein product is CASSQDFSSISRYEQYF.

This clonotype was observed many times. This sequence joins TRBV2 and TRBJ1-4; possible D gene TRBD1, 6 bases. The CDR3 has 15 amino acids. V was pared by 6 bases and J by 3 bases, with 14 bases between. Germline V lookup: CDR1 SNHLY, CDR2 FYNNEI. CDR3 in amino acids: CASSPAGGSNEKLFF. The CDR3 bases are TGTGCCAGCAGCCCCGCGGGGGGCTCTAATGAAAAACTGTTTTTT.

This rearrangement joins TRBV11-2 to TRBJ2-7; TRBD1 might be the D (6 bases). The V and J ends lost 5 bases and 5 bases respectively, with 22 bases between them. CDR3 length: 16 residues. Germline values: CDR1 SGHAT, CDR2 FQNNGV. The CDR3 nucleotides are TGTGCCAGCAGCCATCCACAGGGAATGTCTCGGGACGAGCAGTACTTC. Its protein product is CASSHPQGMSRDEQYF.

This clonotype was counted a few times. The chain has TRBV20-1 and TRBJ2-2; D not resolved. Looked up from germline, CDR1 is DFQATT and CDR2 is SNEGSKA (reference sequence). V lost 2 bases and J lost 1, with 8 bases in between. The CDR3 spans 14 residues. Here the CDR3 DNA reads TGCAGTGCTAGATTTTCAGGGAACACCGGGGAGCTGTTTTTT. It codes for CSARFSGNTGELFF.

CDR3 residues: CASSMNNEQFF. The CDR3 DNA reads TGCGCCAGCAGCATGAACAATGAGCAGTTCTTC. The rearrangement joins TRBV5-1 to TRBJ2-1; D is ambiguous. Trimming shortened V by 4 bases and J by 5 bases, and 4 bases separated the two germline ends. In germline, CDR1 is SGHRS, CDR2 YFSETQ. The length of the CDR3 is 11 residues. Supplemented by reference TRBV5-1 and TRBJ2-1, the full variable domain reads KAGVTQTPRYLIKTRGQQVTLSCSPISGHRSVSWYQQTPGQGLQFLFEYFSETQRNKGNFPGRFSGRQFSNSRSEMNVSTLELGDSALYLCASSMNNEQFFGPGTRLTVL.

CDR3: CATSRAEQGNTEAFF. CDR3 DNA sequence: TGTGCCACCAGCAGAGCGGAACAGGGGAACACTGAAGCTTTCTTT. The chain uses TRBV15 and TRBJ1-1, with D perhaps TRBD1 (6 bases). V lost 1 base to trimming and J lost 1 base, with 10 bases between them. Germline values: CDR1 LNHNV, CDR2 YYDKDF (reference sequence). This CDR3 comprises 15 residues.

The J gene is TRBJ1-5, the V gene TRBV7-2, with D possibly TRBD1 on 6 matching bases. In germline, CDR1 is SGHTA, CDR2 FQGNSA. The CDR3 is 14 amino acids. The V end lost 4 bases, the J end lost 6 bases, and 13 bases lay between the germline ends. CDR3 nucleotides: TGTGCCAGCAGCTCCACCCGGGACACTCAGCCCCAGCATTTT. Its translation is CASSSTRDTQPQHF.

This clonotype was detected a few times. This chain connects TRBV24-1 to TRBJ1-1; 7 bases fit TRBD1. The germline V gene encodes CDR1 KGHDR and CDR2 SFDVKD. V shed 11 bases, J shed 0 bases, and the junction held 8 bases outside the gene matches. This CDR3 has 14 residues. CDR3 DNA: TGTGCCATTCAAGAGACAGGGATGAACACTGAAGCTTTCTTT. As protein: CAIQETGMNTEAFF.

This clonotype was observed a handful of times. This chain uses TRBV2 with TRBJ1-2; the match to TRBD1 covers 7 bases. This CDR3 region has 14 residues. Unmatched junction bases numbered 10, after V lost 6 bases and J lost 6 bases. CDR1 and CDR2 (germline): SNHLY, FYNNEI. CDR3 protein: CASRLRRQGDGYTF. In DNA form, the CDR3 reads TGTGCCAGCAGATTACGGCGGCAGGGGGATGGCTACACCTTC.

This clonotype showed up many times. The chain is built from TRBV9 and TRBJ2-3, with 8 positions matching TRBD2. From germline, CDR1 is SGDLS and CDR2 YYNGEE. The CDR3 runs 15 residues. Unmatched junction bases numbered 5, after V lost 1 base and J lost 4 bases. CDR3 bases: TGTGCCAGCAGCGTACACGGGGGGGTGGCAGATACGCAGTATTTT. Protein: CASSVHGGVADTQYF. Filled out from reference TRBV9 and TRBJ2-3, the complete variable domain reads DSGVTQTPKHLITATGQRVTLRCSPRSGDLSVYWYQQSLDQGLQFLIQYYNGEERAKGNILERFSAQQFPDLHSELNLSSLELGDSALYFCASSVHGGVADTQYFGPGTRLTVL.

This clonotype was picked up a small number of times. The rearrangement uses TRBV12-3 or TRBV12-4 and TRBJ1-4, with TRBD1 as a possible D gene (5 bases). Trimming stripped 6 bases from V and 4 bases from J, with 18 bases between. This CDR3 region has 16 residues. CDR3 nucleotide sequence: TGTGCCAGCAGCGGGGGACGGCTGTTTTATAATGAAAAACTGTTTTTT. Residues: CASSGGRLFYNEKLFF.

This clonotype showed up many times. V usage is TRBV5-1 and J usage is TRBJ2-7; D is possibly TRBD2 (5 bases). Germline V lookup: CDR1 SGHRS, CDR2 YFSETQ. V was clipped by 1 base and J by 0 bases, with 11 bases between them. The CDR3 loop spans 15 amino acids. CDR3 bases: TGCGCCAGCAGCTTGAGTGCGGGTGGCTCCTACGAGCAGTACTTC. Translating it yields CASSLSAGGSYEQYF.

The table lists this clonotype with a few counts. The CDR3 DNA follows: TGTGCCAGTAGTATCGACAGGGCACCTTACAATGAGCAGTTCTTC. Amino acid sequence: CASSIDRAPYNEQFF. J is TRBJ2-1 and V is TRBV19, with 7 bases matching TRBD1. The J segment lost 4 bases and the V segment lost 3 bases, leaving 6 bases of the junction unmatched. The CDR3 spans 15 residues. The germline V gene encodes CDR1 LNHDA and CDR2 SQIVND (reference sequence).

The genes are TRBV24-1 and TRBJ2-6; TRBD2 might be the D (5 bases). Germline V gives CDR1 KGHDR, CDR2 SFDVKD. The CDR3 runs to 16 residues. V lost 3 bases, J lost 1 base, and 9 bases lay in between. CDR3: CATSDTGLSGANVLTF. The CDR3 DNA follows: TGTGCCACCAGTGATACCGGACTGTCTGGGGCCAACGTCCTGACTTTC.

The chain combines TRBV19 with TRBJ2-3, with 9 bases matching TRBD2. CDR1 is LNHDA and CDR2 is SQIVND in the germline V gene (reference sequence). This CDR3 comprises 15 residues. V lost 9 bases, J lost 1 base, and 8 bases stayed unmatched. CDR3 coding DNA: TGTGCCAGCAGAGGAAGCGGGGGGCGCACAGATACGCAGTATTTT. Amino acids: CASRGSGGRTDTQYF.

Points on this clonotype: A much bigger clone sits one base away, suggesting this may be a read error. This chain connects TRBV2 to TRBJ1-5, with 9 bases fitting TRBD1. The CDR3 sequence is 14 residues long. Looked up from germline, CDR1 is SNHLY and CDR2 is FYNNEI. J gave up 9 bases and V 5 bases, and 8 bases lay outside the gene matches. The CDR3 region is CASSPWDRARPQHF. CDR3 coding DNA: TGTGCCAGCAGTCCCTGGGACAGGGCTCGGCCCCAGCATTTT.

This clonotype came up many times. The chain couples TRBV20-1 to TRBJ2-7, with 10 positions matching TRBD2. Per the germline V gene, CDR1 is DFQATT and CDR2 is SNEGSKA (reference sequence). V lost 3 bases, J lost 6 bases, and 11 bases stayed unmatched. The CDR3 length is 15 residues. CDR3 loop: CSARLAGATLGEQYF. The DNA of the CDR3 is TGCAGTGCTAGGCTAGCGGGAGCGACTCTTGGCGAGCAGTACTTC.

This clonotype has at least ten counts. The DNA of the CDR3 is TGTGCCAGCAGTTCGTCCGAGACAGGGCGGTACGAGCAGTACTTC. As protein: CASSSSETGRYEQYF. The J gene is TRBJ2-7, the V gene TRBV12-3 or TRBV12-4, with 7 bases that match TRBD1. The CDR3 runs to 15 residues. After removal of 4 bases from V and 4 bases from J, the junction contained 10 bases not matched to a gene.

This clonotype was counted between two and nine times. V gene TRBV30 combines with J gene TRBJ1-2, with a possible D match to TRBD1 (5 bases). The length of the CDR3 is 13 residues. Trimming took off 3 bases at V and 4 bases at J, with 12 bases between the two ends. Germline loops: CDR1 GTSNPN, CDR2 SVGIG (reference sequence). Here the CDR3 DNA reads TGTGCCTGGAGCCGCGGGGGATTCTATGGCTACACCTTC. As protein: CAWSRGGFYGYTF.

J is TRBJ1-4 and V is TRBV30; TRBD1 aligns across 7 bases. The CDR3 sequence is 14 residues long. Germline CDR1 and CDR2: GTSNPN and SVGIG (reference sequence). V was clipped by 5 bases and J by 11 bases; unmatched bases: 14. The CDR3 loop reads CAWRNRDRDRKLFF. CDR3 coding DNA: TGTGCCTGGCGGAACCGGGACAGAGATCGGAAACTGTTTTTT. The full variable domain, rest sourced from reference TRBV30 and TRBJ1-4, is SQTIHQWPATLVQPVGSPLSLECTVEGTSNPNLYWYRQAAGRGLQLLFYSVGIGQISSEVPQNLSASRPQDRQFILSSKKLLLSDSGFYLCAWRNRDRDRKLFFGSGTQLSVL.

This clonotype was counted many times. The genes are TRBV11-2 and TRBJ2-1; maybe TRBD2 (6 bases). The V end was cut by 7 bases, the J end by 1 base, with 17 bases between. The CDR3 is made up of 16 amino acids. CDR1 is SGHAT and CDR2 is FQNNGV in the germline V gene. Here the CDR3 DNA reads TGTGCCAGCAAAATTGGGGGGATTGGATCCTACAATGAGCAGTTCTTC. Amino acid sequence: CASKIGGIGSYNEQFF.

Points on this clonotype: The CDR3 does not close with the conserved phenylalanine or tryptophan, likely indicating a read error. The rearrangement uses TRBV19 and TRBJ2-7, with a possible D match to TRBD2 (6 bases). The length of the CDR3 is 13 residues. From germline, CDR1 is LNHDA and CDR2 SQIVND (reference sequence). V was pared by 4 bases and J by 9 bases, with 16 bases between. The CDR3 DNA is TGTGCCAGTAGTACGGCGGGGTTGGTTGGGCAGTACTTA. Translated: CASSTAGLVGQYL.

A word on this clonotype: This may be a read error: a much more frequent sequence differs by one nucleotide. The chain has TRBV2 and TRBJ2-5, with TRBD2 as a possible D gene (6 bases). The CDR3 contains 12 residues. V lost 6 bases and J 5 bases, leaving 10 bases between the germline ends. The V gene's germline CDR1 is SNHLY and CDR2 FYNNEI. The DNA for the CDR3 is TGTGCCAGCAGCGGGAGTGGCGAGACCCAGTACTTC. Residues: CASSGSGETQYF.

The V call is TRBV15, the J call TRBJ2-7; 10 positions match TRBD1. The CDR3 length is 13 residues. Germline values: CDR1 LNHNV, CDR2 YYDKDF (reference sequence). Trimming removed 8 bases from V and 4 bases from J; junction bases left unmatched: 5. The CDR3 nucleotides are TGTGCCACCCTGAGACAGGGGGCGTACGAGCAGTACTTC. It translates to CATLRQGAYEQYF.

In this sample, this clonotype turned up a few times. This CDR3 is missing its conserved last phenylalanine or tryptophan, likely due to a read error. V is TRBV11-2 and J is TRBJ2-1; D is perhaps TRBD1 (5 bases). Germline CDR1 and CDR2: SGHAT and FQNNGV. The length of the CDR3 is 15 residues. The V end lost 5 bases, the J end lost 0 bases, and 11 bases lay between the germline ends. CDR3 bases: TGTGCCAGCAGCAAATATGACAGCTCCTACAATGAGCAGTTCCTC. This codes for CASSKYDSSYNEQFL.